This entry describes one TCR beta chain. Its target is not known. The source of the sample is a study of shared clonotypes between healthy human individuals. Study results and limitations: What limited the represented genetic and exposure-history diversity was the small number of donors.

Germline trimming cut 5 bases from V and 7 bases from J; bases unmatched to any gene: 10. The germline CDR1 and CDR2 sequences are SGHAT and FQNNGV. The CDR3 consists of 15 residues. Unsorted PBMC DNA underwent sequencing on ten immunoSEQ deep assay plates. The protocol was immunoSEQ multiplex PCR, while the TCRdb copy is restricted to in-frame clones and leaves out a portion. The table records 470,000 or so clones, approximately 82% of them present only once. Donors were healthy HIV-negative adults without recent acute infections or vaccinations. Genomic DNA for unsorted samples, which was extracted with the QIAamp DNA Blood Mini kit, came from around 100 million PBMCs.

This rearrangement joins TRBV11-2 to TRBJ2-1; 8 bases line up with TRBD2. The TCR sequence derives from a woman in her forties in good health. Some clones in this sample may be carry-over from other donors' samples. Sequenced material: PBMCs. The CDR3: CASSPQKAGDNEQFF. For the CDR3, the DNA is TGTGCCAGCAGCCCCCAAAAAGCGGGAGATAATGAGCAGTTCTTC. The complete variable domain, with remaining parts taken from reference TRBV11-2 and TRBJ2-1, reads EAGVAQSPRYKIIEKRQSVAFWCNPISGHATLYWYQQILGQGPKLLIQFQNNGVVDDSQLPKDRFSAERLKGVDSTLKIQPAKLEDSAVYLCASSPQKAGDNEQFFGPGTRLTVL.